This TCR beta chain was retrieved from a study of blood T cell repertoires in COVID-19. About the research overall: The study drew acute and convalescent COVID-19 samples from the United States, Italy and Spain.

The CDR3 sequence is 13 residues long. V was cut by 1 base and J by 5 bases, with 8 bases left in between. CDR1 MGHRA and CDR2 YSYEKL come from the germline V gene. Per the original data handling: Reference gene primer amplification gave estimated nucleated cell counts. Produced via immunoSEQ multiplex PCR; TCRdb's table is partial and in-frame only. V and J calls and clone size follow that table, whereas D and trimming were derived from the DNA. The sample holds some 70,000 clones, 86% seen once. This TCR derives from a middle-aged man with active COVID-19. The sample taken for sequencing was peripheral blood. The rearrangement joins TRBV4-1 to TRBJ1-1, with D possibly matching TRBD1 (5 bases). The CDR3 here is CASSQARGTEAFF. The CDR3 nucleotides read TGCGCCAGCAGCCAAGCTAGGGGAACTGAAGCTTTCTTT.